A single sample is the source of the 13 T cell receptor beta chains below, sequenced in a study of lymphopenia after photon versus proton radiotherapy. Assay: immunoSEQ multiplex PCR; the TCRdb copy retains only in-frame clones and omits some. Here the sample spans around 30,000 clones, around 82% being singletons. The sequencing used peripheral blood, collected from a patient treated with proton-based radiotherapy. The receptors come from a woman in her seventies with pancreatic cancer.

CDR3 region: CASSPNPGVGGETQYF. In DNA form, the CDR3 reads TGTGCCAGCAGCCCGAATCCGGGCGTGGGGGGAGAGACCCAGTACTTC. The chain is built from TRBV7-3 and TRBJ2-5, with D tentatively TRBD2 (6 bases). Looked up from germline, CDR1 is SGHTA and CDR2 is FQGTGA. The ends were cut back, 5 bases at V and 4 bases at J, with 20 bases in the middle. The CDR3 is 16 residues long. Supplemented by reference TRBV7-3 and TRBJ2-5, the full variable domain reads GAGVSQTPSNKVTEKGKYVELRCDPISGHTALYWYRQSLGQGPEFLIYFQGTGAADDSGLPNDRFFAVRPEGSVSTLKIQRTERGDSAVYLCASSPNPGVGGETQYFGPGTRLLVL.

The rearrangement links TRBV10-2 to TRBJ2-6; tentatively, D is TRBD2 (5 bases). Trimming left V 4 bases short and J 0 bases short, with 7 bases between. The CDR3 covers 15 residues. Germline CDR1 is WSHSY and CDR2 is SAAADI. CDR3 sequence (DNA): TGCGCCAGCAGTGTGGCGGGCTCTGGGGCCAACGTCCTGACTTTC. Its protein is CASSVAGSGANVLTF.

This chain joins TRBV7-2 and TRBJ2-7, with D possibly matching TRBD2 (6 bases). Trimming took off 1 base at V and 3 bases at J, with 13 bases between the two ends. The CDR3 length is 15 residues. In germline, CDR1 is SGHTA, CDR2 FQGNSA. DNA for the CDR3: TGTGCCAGCAGCTTAGGGGGACTTCAGCTCTACGAGCAGTACTTC. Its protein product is CASSLGGLQLYEQYF. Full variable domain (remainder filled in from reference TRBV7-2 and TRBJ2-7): GAGVSQSPSNKVTEKGKDVELRCDPISGHTALYWYRQSLGQGLEFLIYFQGNSAPDKSGLPSDRFSAERTGGSVSTLTIQRTQQEDSAVYLCASSLGGLQLYEQYFGPGTRLTVT.

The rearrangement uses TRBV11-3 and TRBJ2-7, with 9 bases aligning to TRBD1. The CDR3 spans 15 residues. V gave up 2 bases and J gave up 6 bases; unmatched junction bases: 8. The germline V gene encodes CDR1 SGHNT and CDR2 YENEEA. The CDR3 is CASSLTGTGPGEQYF. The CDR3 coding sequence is TGTGCCAGCAGCTTAACAGGGACAGGGCCGGGCGAGCAGTACTTC.

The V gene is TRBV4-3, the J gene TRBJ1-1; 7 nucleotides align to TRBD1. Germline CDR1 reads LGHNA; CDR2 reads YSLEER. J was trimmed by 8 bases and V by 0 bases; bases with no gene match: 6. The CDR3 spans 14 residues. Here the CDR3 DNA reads TGCGCCAGCAGCCAAGATTGGACAGGAGGAGAAGCTTTCTTT. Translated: CASSQDWTGGEAFF.

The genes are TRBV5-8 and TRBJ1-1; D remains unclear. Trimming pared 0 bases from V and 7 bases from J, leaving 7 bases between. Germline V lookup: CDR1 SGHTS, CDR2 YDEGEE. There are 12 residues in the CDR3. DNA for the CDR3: TGTGCCAGCAGCTTGGCTATACTTGAAGCTTTCTTT. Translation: CASSLAILEAFF.

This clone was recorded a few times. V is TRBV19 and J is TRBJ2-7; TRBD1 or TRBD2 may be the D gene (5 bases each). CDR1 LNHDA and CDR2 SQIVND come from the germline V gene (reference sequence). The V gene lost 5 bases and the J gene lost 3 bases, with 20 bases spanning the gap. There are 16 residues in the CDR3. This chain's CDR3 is CASSPNTGTASYEQYF. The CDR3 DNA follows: TGTGCCAGTAGTCCGAACACCGGGACGGCAAGCTACGAGCAGTACTTC. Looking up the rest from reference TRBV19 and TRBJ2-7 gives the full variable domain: DGGITQSPKYLFRKEGQNVTLSCEQNLNHDAMYWYRQDPGQGLRLIYYSQIVNDFQKGDIAEGYSVSREKKESFPLTVTSAQKNPTAFYLCASSPNTGTASYEQYFGPGTRLTVT.

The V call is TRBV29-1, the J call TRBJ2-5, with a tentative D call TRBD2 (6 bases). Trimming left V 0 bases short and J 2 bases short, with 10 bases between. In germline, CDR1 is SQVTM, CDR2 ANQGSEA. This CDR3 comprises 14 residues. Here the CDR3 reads CSVEEAGRQETQYF. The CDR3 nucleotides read TGCAGCGTTGAAGAAGCAGGGAGGCAAGAGACCCAGTACTTC.

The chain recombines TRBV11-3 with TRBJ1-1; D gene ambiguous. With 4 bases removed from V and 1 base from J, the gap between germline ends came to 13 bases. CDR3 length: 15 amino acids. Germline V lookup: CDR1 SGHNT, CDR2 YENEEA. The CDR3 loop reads CASSSGGGGNTEAFF. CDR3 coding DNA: TGTGCCAGCAGCTCCGGTGGAGGAGGGAACACTGAAGCTTTCTTT.

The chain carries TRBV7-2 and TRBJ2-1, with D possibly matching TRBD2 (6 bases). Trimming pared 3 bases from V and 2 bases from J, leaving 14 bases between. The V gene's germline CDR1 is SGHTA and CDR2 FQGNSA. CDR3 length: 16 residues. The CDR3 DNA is TGTGCCAGCAGCTTGACCCCGGGAGTGGCCTACAATGAGCAGTTCTTC. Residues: CASSLTPGVAYNEQFF.

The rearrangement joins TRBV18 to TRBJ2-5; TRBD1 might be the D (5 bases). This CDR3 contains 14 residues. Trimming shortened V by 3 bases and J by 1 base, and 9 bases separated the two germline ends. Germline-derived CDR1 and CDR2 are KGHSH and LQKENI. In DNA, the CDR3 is TGTGCCAGCTCACCCCAGGGTGGCCAAGAGACCCAGTACTTC. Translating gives CASSPQGGQETQYF.

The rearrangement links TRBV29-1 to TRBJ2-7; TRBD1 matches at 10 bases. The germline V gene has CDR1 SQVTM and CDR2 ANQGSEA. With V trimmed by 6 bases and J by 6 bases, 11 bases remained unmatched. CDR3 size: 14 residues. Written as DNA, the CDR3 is TGCAGCGTGCCCCGGGACAGGGGAAACTGCGAGCAGTACTTC. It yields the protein CSVPRDRGNCEQYF.

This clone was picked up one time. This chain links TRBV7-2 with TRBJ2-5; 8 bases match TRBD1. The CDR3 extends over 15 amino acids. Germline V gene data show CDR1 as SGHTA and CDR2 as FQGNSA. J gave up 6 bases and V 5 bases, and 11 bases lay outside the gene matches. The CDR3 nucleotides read TGTGCCAGCAGCCCTACTCGGACAGGGAGAAAGACCCAGTACTTC. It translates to CASSPTRTGRKTQYF.